The 2 T cell receptor beta chains listed next were all sequenced from one sample in a study of CD8 T cells in ankylosing spondylitis. Study conclusions and caveats: One TCR beta motif, made up of under ten highly homologous variants, appeared characteristic of ankylosing spondylitis blood.

Via MiXCR, TCRdb re-called the 5' RACE reads, giving one row per CDR3 protein. The sample records under 550,000 distinct CDR3 sequences, roughly 26% being singletons. These receptors have no identified antigens. Sequencing input: blood, either unsorted or a sorted T cell fraction (not recorded which). These receptors were obtained from a male donor with ankylosing spondylitis.

This clonotype was recorded a few times. The CDR3 DNA is TGTGCCAGCAGCTTGGAGCGGGAGCTCTACGAGCAGTACTTC. It encodes CASSLERELYEQYF. This chain connects TRBV7-9 to TRBJ2-7, with TRBD2 matching 8 bases. Trimming cost V 3 bases and J 3 bases; bases outside gene matches: 4. CDR1 and CDR2 from the germline V gene are SEHNR and FQNEAQ (reference sequence). This CDR3 has 14 amino acids.

V is TRBV12-3 or TRBV12-4 and J is TRBJ2-5, with 11 nucleotides matching TRBD2. V lost 3 bases, J lost 2 bases, and 20 bases stayed unmatched. The CDR3 is 21 amino acids. The CDR3 reads CASSFQLAGVHFPTQQETQYF. The CDR3 DNA is TGTGCCAGCAGTTTTCAACTAGCGGGGGTACATTTCCCCACACAACAAGAGACCCAGTACTTC.